This record covers a single T cell receptor (beta chain). This sample was included in a study of blood T cell repertoires in COVID-19. Study at large: Both acute and convalescent COVID-19 samples were obtained from the United States, Italy and Spain. In each case, the material was cDNA or gDNA derived from T cells, B-cell-depleted T cells, or PBMCs.

Participants were aged about 18 to 90 years from around 26 US areas. Germline CDR1 reads LGHNA; CDR2 reads YSLEER. V dropped 0 bases and J dropped 7 bases, with 13 bases sitting between them. The CDR3 loop spans 16 amino acids. In the original workflow: Amplification of reference gene primers provided the estimated nucleated cell counts. Generated by immunoSEQ multiplex PCR, the TCRdb table keeps only in-frame clones and is missing some. That table furnishes V, J and clone size, whereas the DNA furnished D and trimming. In the table there are about 18,000 clones, approximately 90% of which are singletons.

The sample comprised PBMCs or T cells enriched from blood (not recorded which). The receptor's source is a woman aged 30 to 39 who had recovered from COVID-19. This chain joins TRBV4-3 and TRBJ1-6; tentative D call: TRBD1 (5 bases). The CDR3 DNA reads TGCGCCAGCAGCCAAGACATAGGGGCTTGGAATTCACCCCTCCACTTT. Its translation: CASSQDIGAWNSPLHF.